One and the same sample provided the 22 T cell receptor beta chains below, sequenced in a study of CD8 T cells in Susac syndrome. Random hexamers were used to reverse transcribe the RNA input (roughly 0.5 to 1 ug). A single record per CDR3 protein comes from TCRdb applying MiXCR to the immunoSEQ multiplex PCR reads. The profile covers about 190,000 distinct CDR3 sequences, with just under 95% appearing a single time and around 0.16% taken by the ten largest. Sequencing was performed on CD8+ T cells from PBMCs. The receptors originated from a human donor with Susac syndrome.

The V gene is TRBV3-1, the J gene TRBJ2-5; D may be TRBD2 (6 bases). The CDR3 runs to 14 residues. Germline values: CDR1 LGHDT, CDR2 YNNKEL (reference sequence). V was pared by 2 bases and J by 7 bases, with 14 bases between. CDR3 amino acids: CASSQSRGLGTQYF. The DNA for the CDR3 is TGTGCCAGCAGCCAAAGTCGGGGGTTGGGGACCCAGTACTTC.

The chain uses TRBV11-2 and TRBJ1-5; D unclear. Trimming took 1 base from V and 4 from J, leaving 14 bases between them. The CDR3 is 16 amino acids. Germline V CDR1 and CDR2: SGHAT, FQNNGV. CDR3 nucleotide sequence: TGTGCCAGCAGCTTAGCTGGCCCCCACGGGAATCAGCCCCAGCATTTT. Protein product: CASSLAGPHGNQPQHF.

The count of this clonotype is one. The chain recombines TRBV29-1 with TRBJ1-1, with 8 bases identical to TRBD1. Germline CDR1 reads SQVTM; CDR2 reads ANQGSEA. Germline trimming cut 7 bases from V and 4 bases from J; bases unmatched to any gene: 2. The CDR3 is 11 residues long. The CDR3 DNA follows: TGCAGCGGTACAGGGGGCACTGAAGCTTTCTTT. Translating it yields CSGTGGTEAFF. Supplemented by reference TRBV29-1 and TRBJ1-1, the full variable domain reads SAVISQKPSRDICQRGTSLTIQCQVDSQVTMMFWYRQQPGQSLTLIATANQGSEATYESGFVIDKFPISRPNLTFSTLTVSNMSPEDSSIYLCSGTGGTEAFFGQGTRLTVV.

This clonotype showed up just a few times. The chain joins TRBV28 to TRBJ1-2; D is uncertain. The V end was cut by 5 bases, the J end by 8 bases, with 12 bases between. Germline loops: CDR1 MDHEN, CDR2 SYDVKM. The CDR3 covers 12 residues. CDR3 sequence: CASSPSEDGYTF. The CDR3, as DNA: TGTGCCAGCAGTCCATCGGAAGACGGCTACACCTTC.

The V call is TRBV12-3 or TRBV12-4, the J call TRBJ1-2; the D is unclear. Trimming removed 8 bases from V and 4 bases from J, with 17 bases in between. This CDR3 has 14 residues. CDR3 nucleotides: TGTGCCAGCCGGCTCGCGGCAGCCTCCTATGGCTACACCTTC. Protein sequence: CASRLAAASYGYTF.

The chain combines TRBV4-1 with TRBJ1-1; D unresolved. The germline gives CDR1 MGHRA, CDR2 YSYEKL. V was trimmed by 0 bases and J by 4 bases, leaving 9 bases between them. The CDR3 contains 14 residues. CDR3 sequence: CASSQDRVGTEAFF. CDR3 DNA: TGCGCCAGCAGCCAAGATCGGGTGGGCACTGAAGCTTTCTTT.

This chain's CDR3 is CASSVSGGNEQFF. CDR3 coding DNA: TGTGCCAGCAGTGTTAGCGGGGGGAATGAGCAGTTCTTC. The rearrangement uses TRBV7-3 and TRBJ2-1; TRBD2 matches at 10 bases. Germline CDR1 is SGHTA and CDR2 is FQGTGA. The CDR3 sequence is 13 residues long. V lost 6 bases, J lost 7 bases, and 3 bases stayed unmatched.

V usage is TRBV27 and J usage is TRBJ2-6; D gene ambiguous. Germline CDR1 reads MNHEY; CDR2 reads SMNVEV (reference sequence). V was pared by 3 bases and J by 0 bases, with 12 bases between. This CDR3 is built from 17 residues. The CDR3 spells CASSFVTASSGANVLTF. The CDR3 region has the DNA TGTGCCAGCAGTTTTGTGACGGCCTCCTCTGGGGCCAACGTCCTGACTTTC.

The chain has TRBV5-1 and TRBJ2-5; 13 nucleotides match TRBD2. Germline V gives CDR1 SGHRS, CDR2 YFSETQ. The CDR3 totals 17 residues. With V trimmed by 0 bases and J by 4 bases, 6 bases remained unmatched. The CDR3 sequence: CASSLARTSGSGETQYF. In DNA, the CDR3 is TGCGCCAGCAGCTTGGCGAGGACTAGCGGGAGTGGAGAGACCCAGTACTTC.

V and J are TRBV4-1 and TRBJ1-4; D remains unclear. Per the germline V gene, CDR1 is MGHRA and CDR2 is YSYEKL. Trimming left V 2 bases short and J 10 bases short, with 8 bases between. The CDR3 is 12 amino acids. CDR3 sequence (DNA): TGCGCCAGCAGCCAATCGTCCGGAAAACTGTTTTTT. Translating gives CASSQSSGKLFF.

This chain links TRBV2 with TRBJ2-1; D remains unclear. The V gene lost 7 bases and the J gene lost 4 bases, with 11 bases spanning the gap. This CDR3 contains 13 residues. Germline-derived CDR1 and CDR2 are SNHLY and FYNNEI. CDR3 in amino acids: CASTQAIYNEQFF. Written as DNA, the CDR3 is TGTGCCAGCACCCAGGCTATTTACAATGAGCAGTTCTTC. The whole variable domain, remainder taken from reference TRBV2 and TRBJ2-1, is EPEVTQTPSHQVTQMGQEVILRCVPISNHLYFYWYRQILGQKVEFLVSFYNNEISEKSEIFDDQFSVERPDGSNFTLKIRSTKLEDSAMYFCASTQAIYNEQFFGPGTRLTVL.

The chain uses TRBV9 and TRBJ2-5; maybe TRBD2 (6 bases). CDR3 length equals 14 residues. CDR1 and CDR2 from the germline V gene are SGDLS and YYNGEE. V dropped 4 bases and J dropped 0 bases, with 10 bases sitting between them. CDR3 DNA: TGTGCCAGCAGCCCTCGGGACTACCAAGAGACCCAGTACTTC. It encodes CASSPRDYQETQYF.

This clonotype was detected once. The chain joins TRBV2 to TRBJ2-1; no firm D call. Germline V gives CDR1 SNHLY, CDR2 FYNNEI. CDR3 length: 12 amino acids. The V end was cut by 8 bases, the J end by 10 bases, with 15 bases between. The CDR3 reads CASGFKGTEQFF. CDR3 coding DNA: TGTGCCAGCGGATTCAAAGGCACGGAGCAGTTCTTC. Variable domain in full (rest from reference TRBV2 and TRBJ2-1): EPEVTQTPSHQVTQMGQEVILRCVPISNHLYFYWYRQILGQKVEFLVSFYNNEISEKSEIFDDQFSVERPDGSNFTLKIRSTKLEDSAMYFCASGFKGTEQFFGPGTRLTVL.

The chain is built from TRBV12-3 or TRBV12-4 and TRBJ2-5; D is perhaps TRBD2 (6 bases). CDR3 size: 14 residues. The germline V and J ends were trimmed by 5 bases and 0 bases, with 10 bases remaining between them. Here the CDR3 reads CASSPSEYQETQYF. As DNA, the CDR3 is TGTGCCAGCAGTCCTAGCGAGTACCAAGAGACCCAGTACTTC.

V gene TRBV6-6 combines with J gene TRBJ1-1; TRBD1 matches 7 bases. V was pared by 8 bases and J by 4 bases, with 7 bases of the junction left unmatched. Germline lookup yields CDR1 MNHNY and CDR2 SVGAGI (reference sequence). The CDR3 spans 13 residues. The CDR3 reads CASSGDSPTEAFF. In DNA form, the CDR3 reads TGTGCCAGCTCAGGGGACAGTCCCACTGAAGCTTTCTTT.

The gene calls are TRBV4-1 and TRBJ1-2; 10 bases map to TRBD1. The CDR3 loop spans 14 amino acids. V was pared by 3 bases and J by 7 bases, with 5 bases of the junction left unmatched. From germline, CDR1 is MGHRA and CDR2 YSYEKL. The CDR3 sequence is CASSQKTGGTGYTF. The CDR3 DNA reads TGCGCCAGCAGCCAGAAGACAGGGGGCACTGGCTACACCTTC.

This clonotype was found a few times. The genes are TRBV11-2 and TRBJ2-7; D possibly uses TRBD1 or TRBD2 (5 bases each). Trimming left V 5 bases short and J 2 bases short, with 10 bases between. The CDR3 runs to 13 residues. Germline CDR1 SGHAT, CDR2 FQNNGV. For the CDR3, the DNA is TGTGCCAGCAGCAGGGACCCTACCTACGAGCAGTACTTC. Residues: CASSRDPTYEQYF.

This clonotype has just a few counts. This chain connects TRBV28 to TRBJ2-3; no firm D call. This CDR3 contains 12 residues. The germline V gene has CDR1 MDHEN and CDR2 SYDVKM. V gave up 2 bases and J gave up 4 bases, with 4 bases separating them. DNA of the CDR3: TGTGCCAGCAGTTTACCCCCAGATACGCAGTATTTT. It yields the protein CASSLPPDTQYF.

This chain connects TRBV7-6 to TRBJ2-1; D gene ambiguous. The CDR3 spans 12 residues. The V gene lost 6 bases and the J gene lost 4 bases, with 7 bases spanning the gap. The germline V gene encodes CDR1 SGHVS and CDR2 FNYEAQ. CDR3 protein: CASRDGYNEQFF. The DNA of the CDR3 is TGTGCCAGCAGGGACGGATACAATGAGCAGTTCTTC.

V usage is TRBV27 and J usage is TRBJ2-7, with D uncertain. Germline CDR1 reads MNHEY; CDR2 reads SMNVEV (reference sequence). The V end lost 6 bases, the J end lost 6 bases, and 9 bases lay between the germline ends. CDR3 size: 11 residues. The CDR3 spells CASRAPIEQYF. CDR3 nucleotide sequence: TGTGCCAGCAGAGCCCCCATCGAGCAGTACTTC.

This sequence joins TRBV5-1 and TRBJ2-1; D might be TRBD1 (5 bases). Germline lookup yields CDR1 SGHRS and CDR2 YFSETQ. Trimming took 0 bases from V and 6 from J, leaving 10 bases between them. The CDR3 covers 14 residues. The CDR3 is CASSLVMQGNEQFF. The DNA of the CDR3 is TGCGCCAGCAGCTTGGTGATGCAGGGCAATGAGCAGTTCTTC.

The V gene is TRBV13, the J gene TRBJ2-5; D is perhaps TRBD2 (5 bases). Deletions cut 6 bases from V and 2 bases from J, with 10 bases between. Looked up from germline, CDR1 is PRHDT and CDR2 is FYEKMQ (reference sequence). CDR3 size: 13 residues. The CDR3 sequence: CASRGERQETQYF. CDR3 nucleotides: TGTGCCAGCAGGGGAGAGCGGCAAGAGACCCAGTACTTC.